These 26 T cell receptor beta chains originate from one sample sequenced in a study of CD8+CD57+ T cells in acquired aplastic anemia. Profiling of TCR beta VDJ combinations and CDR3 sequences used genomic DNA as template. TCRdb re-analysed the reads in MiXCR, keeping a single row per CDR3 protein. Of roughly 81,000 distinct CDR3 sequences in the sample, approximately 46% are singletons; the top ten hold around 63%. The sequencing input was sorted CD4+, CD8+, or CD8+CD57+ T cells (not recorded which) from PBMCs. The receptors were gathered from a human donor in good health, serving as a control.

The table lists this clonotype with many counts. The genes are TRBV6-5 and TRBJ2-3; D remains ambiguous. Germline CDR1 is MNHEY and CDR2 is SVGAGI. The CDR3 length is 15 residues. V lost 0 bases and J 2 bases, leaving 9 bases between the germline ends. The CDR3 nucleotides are TGTGCCAGCAGTTACTCCCTACCGGTCACAGATACGCAGTATTTT. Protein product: CASSYSLPVTDTQYF.

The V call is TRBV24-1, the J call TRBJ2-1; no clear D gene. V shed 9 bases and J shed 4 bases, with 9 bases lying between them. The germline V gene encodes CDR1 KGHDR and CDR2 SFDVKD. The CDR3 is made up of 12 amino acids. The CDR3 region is CATLGPYNEQFF. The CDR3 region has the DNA TGTGCCACCCTAGGTCCTTACAATGAGCAGTTCTTC.

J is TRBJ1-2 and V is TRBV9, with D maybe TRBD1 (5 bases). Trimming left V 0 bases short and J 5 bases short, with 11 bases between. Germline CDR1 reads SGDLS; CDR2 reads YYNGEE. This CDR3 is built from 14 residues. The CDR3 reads CASSVVDTEYGYTF. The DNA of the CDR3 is TGTGCCAGCAGCGTAGTGGACACAGAATATGGCTACACCTTC.

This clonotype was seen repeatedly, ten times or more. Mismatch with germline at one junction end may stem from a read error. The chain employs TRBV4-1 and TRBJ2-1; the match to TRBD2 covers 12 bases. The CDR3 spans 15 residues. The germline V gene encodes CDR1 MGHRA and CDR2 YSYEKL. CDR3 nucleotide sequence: TGTGCCAGCAGCCAACTAGCGGGAGGATACAATGAGCAGTTCTTC. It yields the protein CASSQLAGGYNEQFF.

The CDR3 nucleotides read TGTGCCACCTACCACGCCCGGGCATTGAACACTGAAGCTTTCTTT. Translation: CATYHARALNTEAFF. This chain connects TRBV10-3 to TRBJ1-1; D gene unclear. The CDR3 has 15 residues. Trimming cost V 10 bases and J 0 bases, with 18 bases left between them. Per the germline V gene, CDR1 is ENHRY and CDR2 is SYGVKD.

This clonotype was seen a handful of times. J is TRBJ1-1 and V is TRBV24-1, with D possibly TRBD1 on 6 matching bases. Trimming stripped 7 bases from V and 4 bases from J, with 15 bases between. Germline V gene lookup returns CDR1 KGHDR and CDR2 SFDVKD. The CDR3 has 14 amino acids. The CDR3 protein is CATREGTSGTEAFF. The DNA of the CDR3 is TGTGCCACCAGGGAGGGGACATCTGGCACTGAAGCTTTCTTT.

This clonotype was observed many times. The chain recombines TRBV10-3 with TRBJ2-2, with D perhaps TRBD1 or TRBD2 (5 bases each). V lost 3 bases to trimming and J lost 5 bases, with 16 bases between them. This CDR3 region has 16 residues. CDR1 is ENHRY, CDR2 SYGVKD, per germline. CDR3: CAISEGADWGTGELFF. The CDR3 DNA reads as TGTGCCATCAGTGAAGGTGCGGACTGGGGGACCGGGGAGCTGTTTTTT.

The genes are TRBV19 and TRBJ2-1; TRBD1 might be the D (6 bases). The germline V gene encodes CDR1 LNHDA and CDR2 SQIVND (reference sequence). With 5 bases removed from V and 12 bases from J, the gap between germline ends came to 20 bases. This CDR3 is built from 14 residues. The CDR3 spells CASSLQIAGDPQFF. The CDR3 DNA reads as TGTGCCAGTAGTCTCCAAATTGCAGGGGACCCGCAGTTCTTC.

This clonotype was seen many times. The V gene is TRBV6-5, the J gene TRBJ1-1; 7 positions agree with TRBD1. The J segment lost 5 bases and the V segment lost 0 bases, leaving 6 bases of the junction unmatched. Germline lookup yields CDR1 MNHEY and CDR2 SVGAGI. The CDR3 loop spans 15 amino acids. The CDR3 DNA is TGTGCCAGCAGTTACTCCCAAGACAGGGTAACTGAAGCTTTCTTT. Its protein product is CASSYSQDRVTEAFF.

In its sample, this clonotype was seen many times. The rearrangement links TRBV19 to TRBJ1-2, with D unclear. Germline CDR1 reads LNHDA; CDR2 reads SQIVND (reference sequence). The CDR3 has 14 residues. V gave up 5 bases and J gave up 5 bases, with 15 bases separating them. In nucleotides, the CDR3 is TGTGCCAGTAGTCCCGAGGATGGAGGGTATGGCTACACCTTC. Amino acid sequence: CASSPEDGGYGYTF.

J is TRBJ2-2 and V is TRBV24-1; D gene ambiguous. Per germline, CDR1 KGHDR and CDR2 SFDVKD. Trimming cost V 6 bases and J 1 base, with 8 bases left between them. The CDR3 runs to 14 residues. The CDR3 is CATSPSRNTGELFF. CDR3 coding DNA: TGTGCCACCAGTCCTTCCAGGAACACCGGGGAGCTGTTTTTT.

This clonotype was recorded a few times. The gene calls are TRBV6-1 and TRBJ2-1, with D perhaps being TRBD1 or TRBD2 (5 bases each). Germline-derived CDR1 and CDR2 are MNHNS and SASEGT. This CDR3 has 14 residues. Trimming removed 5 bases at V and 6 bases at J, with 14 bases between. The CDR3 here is CASSPGTEANEQFF. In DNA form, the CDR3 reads TGTGCCAGCAGTCCCGGGACGGAAGCCAATGAGCAGTTCTTC.

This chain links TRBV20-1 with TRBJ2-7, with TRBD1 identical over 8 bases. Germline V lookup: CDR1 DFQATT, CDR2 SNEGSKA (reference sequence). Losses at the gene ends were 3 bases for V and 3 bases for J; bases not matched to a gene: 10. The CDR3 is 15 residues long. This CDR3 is CSARMDRAFGYEQYF. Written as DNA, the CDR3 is TGCAGTGCTAGGATGGACAGGGCCTTTGGCTACGAGCAGTACTTC.

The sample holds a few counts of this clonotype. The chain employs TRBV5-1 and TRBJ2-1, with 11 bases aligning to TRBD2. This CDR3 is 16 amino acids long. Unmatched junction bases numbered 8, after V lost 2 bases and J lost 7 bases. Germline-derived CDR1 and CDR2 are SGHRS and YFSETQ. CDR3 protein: CASSLTLAGGVNEQFF. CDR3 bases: TGCGCCAGCAGCTTAACCTTAGCGGGGGGGGTTAATGAGCAGTTCTTC. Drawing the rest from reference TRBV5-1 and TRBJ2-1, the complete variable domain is KAGVTQTPRYLIKTRGQQVTLSCSPISGHRSVSWYQQTPGQGLQFLFEYFSETQRNKGNFPGRFSGRQFSNSRSEMNVSTLELGDSALYLCASSLTLAGGVNEQFFGPGTRLTVL.

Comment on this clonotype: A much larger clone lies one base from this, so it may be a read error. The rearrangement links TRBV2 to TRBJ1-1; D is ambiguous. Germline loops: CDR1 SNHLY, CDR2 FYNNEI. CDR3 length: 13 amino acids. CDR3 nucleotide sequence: TGTGCCAGCACCAACCTCATGAACACTGAAGCTCTCTTT. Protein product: CASTNLMNTEALF.

The chain's CDR3 is CASQQLLGVGEIASGNTIYF. CDR3 DNA: TGTGCCAGCCAGCAGTTACTAGGGGTAGGGGAGATCGCCTCTGGAAACACCATATATTTT. The V gene is TRBV12-3 or TRBV12-4, the J gene TRBJ1-3; perhaps TRBD1 as D (5 bases). CDR3 length: 20 residues. Trimming stripped 8 bases from V and 0 bases from J, with 29 bases between.

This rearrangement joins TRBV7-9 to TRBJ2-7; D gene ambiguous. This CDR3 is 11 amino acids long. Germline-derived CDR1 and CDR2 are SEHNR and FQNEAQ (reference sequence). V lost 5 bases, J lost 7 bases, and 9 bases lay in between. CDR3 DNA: TGTGCCAGCAGCCCCGTGCCTGAGCAGTACTTC. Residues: CASSPVPEQYF.

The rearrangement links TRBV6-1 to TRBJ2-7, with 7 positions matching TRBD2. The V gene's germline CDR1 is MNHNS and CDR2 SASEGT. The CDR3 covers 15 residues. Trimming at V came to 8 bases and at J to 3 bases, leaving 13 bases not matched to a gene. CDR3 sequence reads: CASRPTSGGGYEQYF. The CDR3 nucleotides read TGTGCCAGCCGCCCAACGTCGGGGGGTGGCTACGAGCAGTACTTC.

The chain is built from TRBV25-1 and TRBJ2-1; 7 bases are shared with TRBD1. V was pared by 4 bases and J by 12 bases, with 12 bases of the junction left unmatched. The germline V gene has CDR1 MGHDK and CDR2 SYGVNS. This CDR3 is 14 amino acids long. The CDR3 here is CASSATGAPLRQFF. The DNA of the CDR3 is TGTGCCAGCAGTGCTACAGGGGCACCCCTACGGCAGTTCTTC.

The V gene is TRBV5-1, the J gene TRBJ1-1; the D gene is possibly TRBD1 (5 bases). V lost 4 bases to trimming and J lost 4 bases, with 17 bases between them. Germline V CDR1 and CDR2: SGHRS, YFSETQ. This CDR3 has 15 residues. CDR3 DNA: TGCGCCAGCAGCAGCCGGGGCGACGGGTTCACTGAAGCTTTCTTT. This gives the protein CASSSRGDGFTEAFF. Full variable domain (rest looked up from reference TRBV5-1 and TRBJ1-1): KAGVTQTPRYLIKTRGQQVTLSCSPISGHRSVSWYQQTPGQGLQFLFEYFSETQRNKGNFPGRFSGRQFSNSRSEMNVSTLELGDSALYLCASSSRGDGFTEAFFGQGTRLTVV.

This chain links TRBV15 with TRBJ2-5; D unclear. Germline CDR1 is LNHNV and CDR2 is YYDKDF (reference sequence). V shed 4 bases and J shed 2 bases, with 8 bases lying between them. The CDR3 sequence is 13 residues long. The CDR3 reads CATSIGYQETQYF. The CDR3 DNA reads TGTGCCACCAGCATAGGGTATCAAGAGACCCAGTACTTC.

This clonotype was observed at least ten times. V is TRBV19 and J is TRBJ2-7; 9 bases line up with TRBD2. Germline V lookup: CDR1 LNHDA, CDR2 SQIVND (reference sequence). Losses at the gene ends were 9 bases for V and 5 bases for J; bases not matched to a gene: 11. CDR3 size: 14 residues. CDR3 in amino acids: CARVRGRDIHEQYF. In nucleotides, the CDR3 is TGTGCCAGAGTCCGCGGGAGGGATATCCACGAGCAGTACTTC.

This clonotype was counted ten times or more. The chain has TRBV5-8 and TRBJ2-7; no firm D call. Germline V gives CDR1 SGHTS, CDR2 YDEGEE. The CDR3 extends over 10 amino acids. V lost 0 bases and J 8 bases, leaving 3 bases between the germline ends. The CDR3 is CASSLGQQYF. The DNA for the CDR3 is TGTGCCAGCAGCTTGGGACAGCAGTACTTC.

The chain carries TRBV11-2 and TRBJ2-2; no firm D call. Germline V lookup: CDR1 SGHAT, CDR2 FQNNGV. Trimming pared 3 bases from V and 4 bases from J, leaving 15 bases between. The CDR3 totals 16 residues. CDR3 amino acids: CASSFWPPESTGELFF. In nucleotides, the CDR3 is TGTGCCAGCAGCTTCTGGCCCCCCGAAAGCACCGGGGAGCTGTTTTTT.

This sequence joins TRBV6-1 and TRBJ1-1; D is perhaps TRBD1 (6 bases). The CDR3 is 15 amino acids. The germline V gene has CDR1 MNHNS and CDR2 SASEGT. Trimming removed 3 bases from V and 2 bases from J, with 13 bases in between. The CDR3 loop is CASSDVGTPNTEAFF. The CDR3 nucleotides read TGTGCCAGCAGTGACGTTGGGACACCCAACACTGAAGCTTTCTTT.

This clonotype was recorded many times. The CDR3 loop reads CASSVAGVPGTEAFF. For the CDR3, the DNA is TGTGCCAGCAGCGTAGCTGGGGTACCCGGCACTGAAGCTTTCTTT. V is TRBV9 and J is TRBJ1-1; unclear D gene. V shed 0 bases and J shed 4 bases, with 13 bases lying between them. Germline lookup yields CDR1 SGDLS and CDR2 YYNGEE. The CDR3 is made up of 15 amino acids.